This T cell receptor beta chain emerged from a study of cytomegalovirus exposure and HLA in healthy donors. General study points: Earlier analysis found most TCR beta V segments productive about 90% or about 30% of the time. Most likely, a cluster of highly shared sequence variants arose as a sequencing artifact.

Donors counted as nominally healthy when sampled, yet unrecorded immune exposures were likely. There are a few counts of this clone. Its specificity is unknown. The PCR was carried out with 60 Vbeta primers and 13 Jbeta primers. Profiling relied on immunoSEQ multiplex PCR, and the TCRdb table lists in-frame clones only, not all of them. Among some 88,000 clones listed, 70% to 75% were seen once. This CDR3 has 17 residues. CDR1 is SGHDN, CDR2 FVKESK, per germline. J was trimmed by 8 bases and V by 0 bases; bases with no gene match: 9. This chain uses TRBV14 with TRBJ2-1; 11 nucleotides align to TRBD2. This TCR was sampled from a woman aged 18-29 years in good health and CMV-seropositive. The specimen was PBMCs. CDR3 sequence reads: CASSQDIPSGGNDEQFF. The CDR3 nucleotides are TGTGCCAGCAGCCAAGATATCCCTAGCGGGGGGAATGATGAGCAGTTCTTC.